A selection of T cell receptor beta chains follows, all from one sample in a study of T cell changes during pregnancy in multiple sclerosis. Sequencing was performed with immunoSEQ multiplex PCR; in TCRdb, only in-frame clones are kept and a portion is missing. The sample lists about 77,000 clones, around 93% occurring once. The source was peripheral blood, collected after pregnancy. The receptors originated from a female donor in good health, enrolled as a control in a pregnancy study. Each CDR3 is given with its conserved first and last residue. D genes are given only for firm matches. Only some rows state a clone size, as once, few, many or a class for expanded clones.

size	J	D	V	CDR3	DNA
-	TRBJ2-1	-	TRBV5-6	CASSLWGGINEQFF	TGTGCCAGCAGCTTGTGGGGGGGCATCAATGAGCAGTTCTTC
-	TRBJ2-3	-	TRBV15	CATRRELGTDTQYF	TGTGCCACCCGTCGGGAGTTAGGTACAGATACGCAGTATTTT
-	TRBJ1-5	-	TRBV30	CAWSPQGGNQPQHF	TGTGCCTGGAGTCCCCAGGGAGGAAATCAGCCCCAGCATTTT
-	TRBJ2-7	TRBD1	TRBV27	CATPTWDRGFSYEQYF	TGTGCCACCCCCACCTGGGACAGGGGCTTCTCCTACGAGCAGTACTTC
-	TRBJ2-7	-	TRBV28	CASRRTRNEQYF	TGTGCCAGCAGGAGGACACGCAACGAGCAGTACTTC
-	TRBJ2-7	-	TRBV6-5	CASSSYSGSYEQYF	TGTGCCAGCAGTTCCTATTCTGGTTCCTACGAGCAGTACTTC
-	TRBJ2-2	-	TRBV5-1	CASSFNPIDTGELFF	TGCGCCAGCAGCTTCAATCCTATAGACACCGGGGAGCTGTTTTTT
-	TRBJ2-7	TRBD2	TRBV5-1	CASSLGNRAGGAYEQYF	TGCGCCAGCAGCTTGGGCAATAGAGCGGGAGGAGCCTACGAGCAGTACTTC
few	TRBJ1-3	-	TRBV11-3	CASIIDSSGNTIYF	TGTGCCAGCATCATCGACAGCTCTGGAAACACCATATATTTT
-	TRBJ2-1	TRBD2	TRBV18	CASSAAGLGGNEQFF	TGTGCCAGCTCAGCCGCGGGACTAGGGGGGAATGAGCAGTTCTTC
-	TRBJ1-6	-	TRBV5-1	CASSLEAHSSYNSPLHF	TGCGCCAGCAGCTTGGAGGCACACAGCTCCTATAATTCACCCCTCCACTTT
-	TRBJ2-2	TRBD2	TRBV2	CASTTSGWNTGELFF	TGTGCCAGCACCACTAGCGGGTGGAACACCGGGGAGCTGTTTTTT
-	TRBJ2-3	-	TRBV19	CASSIALAVTDTQYF	TGTGCCAGTAGTATAGCGTTAGCGGTCACAGATACGCAGTATTTT
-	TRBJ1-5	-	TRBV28	CASRLDGNQPQHF	TGTGCCAGCAGGCTAGACGGCAATCAGCCCCAGCATTTT
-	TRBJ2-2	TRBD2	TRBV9	CASSATLGGFYTGELFF	TGTGCCAGCAGCGCCACACTGGGGGGGTTTTACACCGGGGAGCTGTTTTTT
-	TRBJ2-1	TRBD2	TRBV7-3	CASSLQGGGGYNEQFF	TGTGCCAGCAGCTTACAGGGCGGGGGGGGCTACAATGAGCAGTTCTTC
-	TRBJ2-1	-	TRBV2	CASTRDTSYNEQFF	TGTGCCAGCACCAGGGACACTTCCTACAATGAGCAGTTCTTC
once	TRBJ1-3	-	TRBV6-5	CATFGGASGNTIYF	TGTGCCACCTTCGGAGGGGCGTCTGGAAACACCATATATTTT
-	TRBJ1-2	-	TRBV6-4	CASSATGFGYGYTF	TGTGCCAGCAGCGCCACGGGATTCGGCTATGGCTACACCTTC
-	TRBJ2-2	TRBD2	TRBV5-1	CASSSVLLAGAITGELFF	TGCGCCAGCAGCTCGGTCTTACTAGCGGGGGCCATCACCGGGGAGCTGTTTTTT
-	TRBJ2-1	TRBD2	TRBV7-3	CASSLIPRGGGHNEQFF	TGTGCCAGCAGCTTAATTCCCCGCGGCGGGGGACACAATGAGCAGTTCTTC
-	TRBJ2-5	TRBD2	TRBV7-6	CASRPSGGADETQYF	TGTGCCAGCCGACCTAGCGGGGGGGCGGATGAGACCCAGTACTTC
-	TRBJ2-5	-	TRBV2	CASSRETQYF	TGTGCCAGCAGTCGGGAGACCCAGTACTTC
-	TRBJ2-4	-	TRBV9	CASSVGGGVAKNIQYF	TGTGCCAGCAGCGTAGGAGGAGGGGTAGCCAAAAACATTCAGTACTTC
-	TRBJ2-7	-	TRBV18	CASSPEQGPPGGYEQYF	TGTGCCAGCTCCCCCGAGCAGGGACCGCCCGGGGGATACGAGCAGTACTTC
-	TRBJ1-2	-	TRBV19	CASSHRVNYGYTF	TGTGCCAGTAGTCACAGGGTTAACTATGGCTACACCTTC
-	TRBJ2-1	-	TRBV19	CASSMDWNNEQFF	TGTGCCAGTAGCATGGACTGGAACAATGAGCAGTTCTTC
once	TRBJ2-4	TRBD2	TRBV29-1	CSVGAGLAGVTNIQYF	TGCAGCGTGGGAGCGGGACTAGCGGGAGTCACAAACATTCAGTACTTC
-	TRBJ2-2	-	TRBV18	CASSRGDNTGELFF	TGTGCCAGCTCACGAGGAGATAACACCGGGGAGCTGTTTTTT
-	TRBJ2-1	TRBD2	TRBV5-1	CASSPSGTSGSEQFF	TGCGCCAGCAGCCCCTCCGGGACTAGCGGGAGTGAGCAGTTCTTC
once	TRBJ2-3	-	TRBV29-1	CSVGSGSLGPDTQYF	TGCAGCGTTGGTTCGGGATCTCTAGGCCCAGATACGCAGTATTTT
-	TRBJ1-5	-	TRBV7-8	CASSLGAQGILVQPQHF	TGTGCCAGCAGCTTAGGAGCCCAGGGGATTTTGGTTCAGCCCCAGCATTTT
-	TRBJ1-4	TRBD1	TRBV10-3	CAISETRGLNEKLFF	TGTGCCATCAGTGAAACCAGGGGGCTTAATGAAAAACTGTTTTTT
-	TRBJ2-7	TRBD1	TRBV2	CASAGQVADEQYF	TGTGCCAGCGCCGGACAGGTTGCGGACGAGCAGTACTTC
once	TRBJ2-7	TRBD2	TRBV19	CASSNLAGAYEQYF	TGTGCCAGTAGTAACCTAGCGGGAGCTTACGAGCAGTACTTC
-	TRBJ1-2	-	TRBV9	CASSVGGLGGTFNGYTF	TGTGCCAGCAGCGTAGGCGGTCTGGGAGGAACATTCAATGGCTACACCTTC
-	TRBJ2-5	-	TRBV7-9	CASSLLGRAQETQYF	TGTGCCAGCAGCTTATTGGGCCGAGCCCAAGAGACCCAGTACTTC
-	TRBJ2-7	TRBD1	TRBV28	CASHPSPGTASYEQYF	TGTGCCAGCCACCCTAGTCCCGGGACAGCGTCCTACGAGCAGTACTTC
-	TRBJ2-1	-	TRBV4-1	CASSQEVAYNEQFF	TGCGCCAGCAGCCAAGAGGTAGCCTACAATGAGCAGTTCTTC
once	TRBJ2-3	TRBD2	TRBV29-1	CSVATASGRGDTQYF	TGCAGCGTTGCTACGGCTAGCGGGAGGGGAGATACGCAGTATTTT
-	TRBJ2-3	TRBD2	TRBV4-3	CASSQLSGTGTDTQYF	TGCGCCAGCAGCCAACTTAGCGGGACGGGCACAGATACGCAGTATTTT
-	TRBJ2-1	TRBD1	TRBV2	CASCEQGVYNEQFF	TGTGCCAGCTGCGAGCAGGGGGTTTACAATGAGCAGTTCTTC
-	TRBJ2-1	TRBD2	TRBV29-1	CSVEPGTSSYNEQFF	TGCAGCGTTGAACCAGGGACTAGCTCCTACAATGAGCAGTTCTTC
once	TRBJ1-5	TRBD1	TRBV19	CASSIPPGQGSGQPQHF	TGTGCCAGTAGTATCCCTCCGGGACAGGGTAGCGGTCAGCCCCAGCATTTT
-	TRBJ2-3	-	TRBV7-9	CASSLGTLGGDTQYF	TGTGCCAGCAGCCTCGGGACGTTGGGAGGAGATACGCAGTATTTT
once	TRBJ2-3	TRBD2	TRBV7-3	CASSLGLAGSFGTDTQYF	TGTGCCAGCAGCTTAGGCCTAGCGGGGTCGTTTGGCACAGATACGCAGTATTTT
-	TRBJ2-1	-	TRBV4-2	CASRRGWGWGNEQFF	TGTGCCAGCAGGCGCGGGTGGGGTTGGGGCAATGAGCAGTTCTTC
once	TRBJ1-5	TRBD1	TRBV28	CASSLWTGVYLRGQPQHF	TGTGCCAGCAGTTTGTGGACAGGGGTATATCTGAGGGGTCAGCCCCAGCATTTT
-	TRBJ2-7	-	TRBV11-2	CASSHSPTEQYF	TGTGCCAGCAGCCATAGCCCAACCGAGCAGTACTTC
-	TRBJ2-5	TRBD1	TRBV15	CATSSPQGAQYF	TGTGCCACCAGCAGCCCACAGGGGGCCCAGTACTTC
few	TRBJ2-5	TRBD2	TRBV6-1	CASSEAGGQETQYF	TGTGCCAGCAGTGAAGCGGGGGGGCAAGAGACCCAGTACTTC
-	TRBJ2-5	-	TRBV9	CASSGYGGRETQYF	TGTGCCAGCAGTGGTTACGGGGGAAGGGAGACCCAGTACTTC
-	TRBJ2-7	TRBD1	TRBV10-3	CAISRTGNEQYF	TGTGCCATCAGTAGGACAGGGAACGAGCAGTACTTC
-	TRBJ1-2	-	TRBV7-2	CASSLTRFGYTF	TGTGCCAGCAGCTTAACTCGTTTTGGCTACACCTTC
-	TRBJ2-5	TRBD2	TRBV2	CASWGLAEQETQYF	TGTGCCAGCTGGGGACTAGCGGAACAAGAGACCCAGTACTTC
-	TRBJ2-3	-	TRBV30	CAWSVLTDTQYF	TGTGCCTGGAGTGTACTGACAGATACGCAGTATTTT
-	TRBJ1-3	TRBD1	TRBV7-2	CASSSYGQGAGNTIYF	TGTGCCAGCAGCTCCTACGGACAGGGGGCTGGAAACACCATATATTTT